The T cell receptor (beta chain) under discussion was sequenced for a study of T cells in Graves' hyperthyroidism and ophthalmopathy. General observations from the study: The model anticipated ophthalmopathy a median approximately six months pre-onset. The authors' 13 V-J model separated ophthalmopathy from stable hyperthyroidism.

TCR beta CDR3 sequences were amplified from RNA transcripts. TCR CDR3 underwent first-round RT-PCR with the HTBI primer set. TCRdb independently ran MiXCR on the multiplex PCR reads; one entry per CDR3 protein. The data show about 370,000 distinct CDR3 sequences, with around 15% seen just once and about 21% held by the top ten. The V segment lost 4 bases and the J segment 3 bases; nucleotides outside the gene matches: 3. The V gene's germline CDR1 is SNHLY and CDR2 FYNNEI. The CDR3 loop spans 14 amino acids. In its sample, this clonotype was seen many times. Its antigen remains unknown. PBMCs were collected from a roughly 9.7 ml volume of fresh peripheral blood.

The source is a woman aged 60-75 years with Graves' ophthalmopathy. The rearrangement uses TRBV2 and TRBJ2-7; 10 bases agree with TRBD1. The sample comprised blood. The CDR3 sequence: CASSGDRGGYEQYF. CDR3 sequence (DNA): TGTGCCAGCAGTGGGGACAGGGGAGGCTACGAGCAGTACTTC.